These 3 T cell receptor beta chains came from one sample sequenced in a study of graft-versus-host responses after intestinal transplantation (dated by TCRdb to about 2021). To isolate intraepithelial and lamina propria lymphocytes from graft specimens, dithiothreitol, EDTA incubations and collagenase D digestion were used. Libraries were made using the immunoSEQ multiplex PCR assay. TCRdb mirrors the immuneACCESS table, restricted to in-frame sequences. Some clones are absent from its copies; in checked studies, under half trace to an unresolved V gene, and the reason for the others is unknown. The sample contains approximately 12,000 clones, about 80% of them found a single time. About 4.3% of the sample is held by the ten biggest clonotypes. Sequences were derived from ileum tissue, sampled less than 150 days after intestinal transplantation. Receptor source: a human patient who received an intestinal transplant, so some T cells may come from the graft donor.

By share of the sample, this clone is large. V is TRBV5-6 and J is TRBJ2-3; D is perhaps TRBD2 (6 bases). CDR3 length: 15 amino acids. Germline-derived CDR1 and CDR2 are SGHDT and YYEEEE. The V end was cut by 0 bases, the J end by 3 bases, with 11 bases between. The CDR3 sequence: CASSLAGDLTDTQYF. The CDR3 nucleotides read TGTGCCAGCAGCTTGGCCGGGGACTTAACAGATACGCAGTATTTT.

This clone occurred a few times. The chain recombines TRBV6-5 with TRBJ2-3; 8 bases line up with TRBD2. The CDR3 runs 15 residues. The junction had 7 bases not matched to a gene; V was cut back by 6 bases and J by 2 bases. Per the germline V gene, CDR1 is MNHEY and CDR2 is SVGAGI. The CDR3 DNA reads as TGTGCCAGCAGCCCCCCGGGGGGGTTCACAGATACGCAGTATTTT. This codes for CASSPPGGFTDTQYF.

The chain recombines TRBV4-3 with TRBJ2-2; TRBD2 agrees at 7 bases. The J segment lost 4 bases and the V segment lost 4 bases, leaving 12 bases of the junction unmatched. The CDR3 loop spans 17 amino acids. CDR1 and CDR2 (germline): LGHNA, YSLEER. The CDR3 DNA follows: TGCGCCAGCAGCCTATCCCCTGCGGGAGTGGCCACCGGGGAGCTGTTTTTT. This gives the protein CASSLSPAGVATGELFF.